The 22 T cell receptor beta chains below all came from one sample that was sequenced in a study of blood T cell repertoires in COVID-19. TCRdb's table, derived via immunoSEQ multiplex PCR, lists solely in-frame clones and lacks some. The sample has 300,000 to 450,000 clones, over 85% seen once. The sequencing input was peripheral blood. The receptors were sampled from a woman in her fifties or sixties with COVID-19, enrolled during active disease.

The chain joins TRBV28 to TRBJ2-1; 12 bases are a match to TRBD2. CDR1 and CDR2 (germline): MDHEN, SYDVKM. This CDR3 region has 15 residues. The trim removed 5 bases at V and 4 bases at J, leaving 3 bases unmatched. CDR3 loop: CASSKTSGGYNEQFF. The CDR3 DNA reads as TGTGCCAGCAGTAAAACTAGCGGGGGGTACAATGAGCAGTTCTTC. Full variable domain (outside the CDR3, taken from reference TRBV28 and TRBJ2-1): DVKVTQSSRYLVKRTGEKVFLECVQDMDHENMFWYRQDPGLGLRLIYFSYDVKMKEKGDIPEGYSVSREKKERFSLILESASTNQTSMYLCASSKTSGGYNEQFFGPGTRLTVL.

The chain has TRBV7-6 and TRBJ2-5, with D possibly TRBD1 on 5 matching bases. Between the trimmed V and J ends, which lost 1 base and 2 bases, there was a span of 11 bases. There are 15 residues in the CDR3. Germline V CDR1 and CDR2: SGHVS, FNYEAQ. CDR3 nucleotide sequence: TGTGCCAGCAGCTTAGTTCAGGGCAGGCAAGAGACCCAGTACTTC. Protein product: CASSLVQGRQETQYF.

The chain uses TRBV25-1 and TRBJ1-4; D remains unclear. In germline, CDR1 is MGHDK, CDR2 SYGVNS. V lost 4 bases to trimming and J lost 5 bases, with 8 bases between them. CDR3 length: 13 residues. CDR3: CASSARVNEKLFF. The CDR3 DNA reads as TGTGCCAGCAGTGCGAGGGTAAATGAAAAACTGTTTTTT.

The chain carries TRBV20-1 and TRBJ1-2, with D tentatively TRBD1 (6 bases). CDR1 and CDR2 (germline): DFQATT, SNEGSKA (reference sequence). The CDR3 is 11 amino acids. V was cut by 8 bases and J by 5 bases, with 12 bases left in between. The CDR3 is CSPYREYGYTF. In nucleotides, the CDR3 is TGCAGTCCCTACAGGGAGTATGGCTACACCTTC.

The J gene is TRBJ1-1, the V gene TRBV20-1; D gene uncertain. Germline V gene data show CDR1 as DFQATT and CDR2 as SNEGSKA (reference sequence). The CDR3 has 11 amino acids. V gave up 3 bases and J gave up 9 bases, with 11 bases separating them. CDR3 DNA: TGCAGTGCTAGCCCTACCCCCCAAGCTTTCTTT. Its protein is CSASPTPQAFF.

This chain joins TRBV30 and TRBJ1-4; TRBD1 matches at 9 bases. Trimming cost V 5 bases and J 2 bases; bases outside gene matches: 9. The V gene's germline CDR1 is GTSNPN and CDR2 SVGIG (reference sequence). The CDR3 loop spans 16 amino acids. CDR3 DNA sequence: TGTGCCTGGGGGACAGGGAGTCTTGGGACTAATGAAAAACTGTTTTTT. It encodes CAWGTGSLGTNEKLFF.

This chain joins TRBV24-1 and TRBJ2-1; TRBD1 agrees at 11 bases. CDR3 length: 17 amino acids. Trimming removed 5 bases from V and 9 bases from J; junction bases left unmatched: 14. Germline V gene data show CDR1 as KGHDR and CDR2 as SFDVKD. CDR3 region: CATSARTGQGVFTEQFF. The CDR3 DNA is TGTGCCACCAGTGCAAGAACGGGACAGGGGGTTTTTACTGAGCAGTTCTTC.

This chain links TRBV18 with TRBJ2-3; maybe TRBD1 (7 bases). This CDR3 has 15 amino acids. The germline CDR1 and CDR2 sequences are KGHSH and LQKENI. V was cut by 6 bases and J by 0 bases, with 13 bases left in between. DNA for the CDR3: TGTGCCAGCTCGCCAGGGGGGACTAGCACAGATACGCAGTATTTT. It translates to CASSPGGTSTDTQYF.

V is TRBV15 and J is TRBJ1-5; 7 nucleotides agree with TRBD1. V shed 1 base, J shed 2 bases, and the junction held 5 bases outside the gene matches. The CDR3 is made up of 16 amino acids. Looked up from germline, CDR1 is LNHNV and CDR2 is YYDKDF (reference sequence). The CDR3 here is CATSRVRGTGNQPQHF. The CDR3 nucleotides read TGTGCCACCAGCAGAGTTAGGGGGACAGGCAATCAGCCCCAGCATTTT.

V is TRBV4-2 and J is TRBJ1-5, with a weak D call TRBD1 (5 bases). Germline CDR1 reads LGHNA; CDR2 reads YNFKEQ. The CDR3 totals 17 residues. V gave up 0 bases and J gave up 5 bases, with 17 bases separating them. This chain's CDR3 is CASSQDLSAGLHQPQHF. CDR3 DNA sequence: TGTGCCAGCAGCCAAGATCTATCGGCAGGGCTCCATCAGCCCCAGCATTTT.

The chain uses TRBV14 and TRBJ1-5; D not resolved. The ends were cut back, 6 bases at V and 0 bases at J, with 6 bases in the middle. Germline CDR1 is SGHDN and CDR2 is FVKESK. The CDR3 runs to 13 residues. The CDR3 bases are TGTGCCAGCAGTCGGGATAGCAATCAGCCCCAGCATTTT. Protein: CASSRDSNQPQHF.

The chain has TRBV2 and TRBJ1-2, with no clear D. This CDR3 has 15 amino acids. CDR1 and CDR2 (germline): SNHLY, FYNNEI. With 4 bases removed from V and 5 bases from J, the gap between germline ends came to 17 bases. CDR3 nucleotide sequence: TGTGCCAGCAGTGGTGCAGGCCGCTTGTCTTATGGCTACACCTTC. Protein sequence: CASSGAGRLSYGYTF.

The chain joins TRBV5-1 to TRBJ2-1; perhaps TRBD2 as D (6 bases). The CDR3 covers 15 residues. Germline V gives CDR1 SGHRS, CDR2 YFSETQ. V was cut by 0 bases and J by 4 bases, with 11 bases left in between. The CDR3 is CASSLAGEDYNEQFF. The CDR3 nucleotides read TGCGCCAGCAGCTTGGCCGGGGAGGATTACAATGAGCAGTTCTTC.

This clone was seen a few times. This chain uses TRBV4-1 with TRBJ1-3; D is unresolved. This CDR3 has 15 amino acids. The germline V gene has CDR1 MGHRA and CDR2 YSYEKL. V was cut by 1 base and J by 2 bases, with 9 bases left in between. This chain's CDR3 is CASSQVVTAGNTIYF. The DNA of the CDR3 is TGCGCCAGCAGCCAAGTCGTCACAGCTGGAAACACCATATATTTT.

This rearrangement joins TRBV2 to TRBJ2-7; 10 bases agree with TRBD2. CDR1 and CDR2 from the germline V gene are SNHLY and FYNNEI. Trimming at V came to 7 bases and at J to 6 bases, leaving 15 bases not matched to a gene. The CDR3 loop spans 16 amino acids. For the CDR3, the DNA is TGTGCCAGCAAGTCGCTGATAGAGCGGGGGGGTGGCGAGCAGTACTTC. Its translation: CASKSLIERGGGEQYF. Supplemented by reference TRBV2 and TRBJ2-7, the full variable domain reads EPEVTQTPSHQVTQMGQEVILRCVPISNHLYFYWYRQILGQKVEFLVSFYNNEISEKSEIFDDQFSVERPDGSNFTLKIRSTKLEDSAMYFCASKSLIERGGGEQYFGPGTRLTVT.

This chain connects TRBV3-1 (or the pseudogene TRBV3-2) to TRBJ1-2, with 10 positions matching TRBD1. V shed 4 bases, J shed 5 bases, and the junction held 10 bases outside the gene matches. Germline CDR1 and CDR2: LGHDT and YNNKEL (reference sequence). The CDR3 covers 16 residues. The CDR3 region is CASSPRGQGFRYGYTF. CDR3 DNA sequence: TGTGCCAGCAGCCCGAGGGGACAGGGGTTTCGATATGGCTACACCTTC.

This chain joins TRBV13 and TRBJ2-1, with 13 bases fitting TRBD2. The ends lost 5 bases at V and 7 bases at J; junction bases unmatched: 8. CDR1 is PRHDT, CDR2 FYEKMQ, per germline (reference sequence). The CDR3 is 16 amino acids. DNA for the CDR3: TGTGCCAGCAGCCCGCGCCCGGGACTAGCGGGGAATGAGCAGTTCTTC. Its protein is CASSPRPGLAGNEQFF.

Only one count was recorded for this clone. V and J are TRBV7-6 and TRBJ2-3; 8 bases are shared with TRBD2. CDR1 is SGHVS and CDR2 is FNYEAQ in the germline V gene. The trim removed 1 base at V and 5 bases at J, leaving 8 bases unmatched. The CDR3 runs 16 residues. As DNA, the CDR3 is TGTGCCAGCAGCTTAGGGTTGCGGGGGGCCCAAGATACGCAGTATTTT. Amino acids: CASSLGLRGAQDTQYF.

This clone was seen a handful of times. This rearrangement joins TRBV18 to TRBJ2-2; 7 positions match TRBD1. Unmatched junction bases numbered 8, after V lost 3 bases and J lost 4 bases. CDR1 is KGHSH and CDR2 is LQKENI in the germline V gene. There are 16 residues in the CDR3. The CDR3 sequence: CASSPSTGRATGELFF. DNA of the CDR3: TGTGCCAGCTCACCCTCGACAGGGCGGGCCACCGGGGAGCTGTTTTTT.

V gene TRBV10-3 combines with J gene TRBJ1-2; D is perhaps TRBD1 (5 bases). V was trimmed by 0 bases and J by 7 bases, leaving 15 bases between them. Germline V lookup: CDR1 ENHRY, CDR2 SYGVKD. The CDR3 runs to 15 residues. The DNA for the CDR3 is TGTGCCATCAGTGAGTCGAAGAGGCAGGGAGGTGGCTACACCTTC. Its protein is CAISESKRQGGGYTF.

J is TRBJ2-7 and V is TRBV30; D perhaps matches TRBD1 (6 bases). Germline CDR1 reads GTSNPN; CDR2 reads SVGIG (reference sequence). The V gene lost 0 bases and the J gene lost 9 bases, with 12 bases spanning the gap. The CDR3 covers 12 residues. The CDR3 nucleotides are TGTGCCTGGAGTGTCGTGGGGGCACGGCAGTACTTC. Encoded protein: CAWSVVGARQYF. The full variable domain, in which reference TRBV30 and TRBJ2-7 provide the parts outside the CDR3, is SQTIHQWPATLVQPVGSPLSLECTVEGTSNPNLYWYRQAAGRGLQLLFYSVGIGQISSEVPQNLSASRPQDRQFILSSKKLLLSDSGFYLCAWSVVGARQYFGPGTRLTVT.

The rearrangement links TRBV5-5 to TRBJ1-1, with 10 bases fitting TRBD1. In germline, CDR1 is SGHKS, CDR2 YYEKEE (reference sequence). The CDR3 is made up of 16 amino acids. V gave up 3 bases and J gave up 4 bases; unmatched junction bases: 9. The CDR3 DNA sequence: TGTGCCAGCAGCTCTGACAGGGGGCGGATTGGCACTGAAGCTTTCTTT. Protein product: CASSSDRGRIGTEAFF.